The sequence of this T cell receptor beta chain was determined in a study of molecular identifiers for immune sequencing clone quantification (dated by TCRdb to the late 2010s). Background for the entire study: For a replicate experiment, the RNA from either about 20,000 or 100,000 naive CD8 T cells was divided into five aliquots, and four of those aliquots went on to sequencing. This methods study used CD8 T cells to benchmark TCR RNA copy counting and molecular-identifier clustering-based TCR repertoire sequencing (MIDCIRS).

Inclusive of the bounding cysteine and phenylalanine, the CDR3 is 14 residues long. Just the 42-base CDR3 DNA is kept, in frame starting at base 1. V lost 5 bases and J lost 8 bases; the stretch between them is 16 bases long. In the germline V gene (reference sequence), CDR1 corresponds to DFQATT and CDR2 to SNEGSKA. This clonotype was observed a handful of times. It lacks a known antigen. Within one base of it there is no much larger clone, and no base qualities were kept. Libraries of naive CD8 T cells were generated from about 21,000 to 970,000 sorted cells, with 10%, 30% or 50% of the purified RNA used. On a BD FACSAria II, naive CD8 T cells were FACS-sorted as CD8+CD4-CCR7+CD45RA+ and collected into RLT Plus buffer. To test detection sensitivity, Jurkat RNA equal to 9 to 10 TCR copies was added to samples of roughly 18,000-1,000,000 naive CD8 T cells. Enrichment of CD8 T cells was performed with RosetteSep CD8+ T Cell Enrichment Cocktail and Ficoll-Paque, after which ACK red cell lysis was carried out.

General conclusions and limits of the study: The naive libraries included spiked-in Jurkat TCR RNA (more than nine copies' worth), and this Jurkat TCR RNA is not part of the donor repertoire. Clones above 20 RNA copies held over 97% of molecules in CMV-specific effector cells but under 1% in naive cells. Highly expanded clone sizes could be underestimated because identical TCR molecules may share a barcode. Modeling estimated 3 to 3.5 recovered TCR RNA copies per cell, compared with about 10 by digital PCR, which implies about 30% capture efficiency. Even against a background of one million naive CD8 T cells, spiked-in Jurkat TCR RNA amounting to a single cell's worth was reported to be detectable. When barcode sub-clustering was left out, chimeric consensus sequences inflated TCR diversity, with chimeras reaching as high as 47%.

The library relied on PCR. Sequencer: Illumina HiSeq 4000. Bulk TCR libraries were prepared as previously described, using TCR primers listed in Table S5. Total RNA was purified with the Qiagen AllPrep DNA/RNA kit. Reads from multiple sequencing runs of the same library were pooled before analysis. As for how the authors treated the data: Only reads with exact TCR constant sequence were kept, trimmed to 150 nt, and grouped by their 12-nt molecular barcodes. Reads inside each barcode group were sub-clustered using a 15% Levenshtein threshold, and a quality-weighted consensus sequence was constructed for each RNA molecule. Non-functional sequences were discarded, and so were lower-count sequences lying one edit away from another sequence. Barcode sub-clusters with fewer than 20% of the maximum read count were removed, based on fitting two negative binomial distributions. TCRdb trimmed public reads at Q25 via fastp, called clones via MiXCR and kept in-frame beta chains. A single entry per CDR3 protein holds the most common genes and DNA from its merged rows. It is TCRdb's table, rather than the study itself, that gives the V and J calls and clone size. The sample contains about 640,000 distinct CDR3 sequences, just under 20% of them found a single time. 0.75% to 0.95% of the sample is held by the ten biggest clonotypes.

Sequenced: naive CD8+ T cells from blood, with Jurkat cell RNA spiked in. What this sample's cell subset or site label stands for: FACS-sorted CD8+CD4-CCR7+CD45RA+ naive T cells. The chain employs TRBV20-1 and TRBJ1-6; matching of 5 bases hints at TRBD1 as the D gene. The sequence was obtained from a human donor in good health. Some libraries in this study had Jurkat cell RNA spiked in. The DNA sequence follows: TGCAGTGCTTGTGCCCGGGGCATTGATTCACCCCTCCACTTT. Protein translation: CSACARGIDSPLHF.